The entry below gives a single T cell receptor (beta chain) sequence along with its context. The antigen remains undetermined. This sample is part of a study of cytomegalovirus exposure and HLA in healthy donors. Whole-study context: Clustering assigned 70% to 85% of the approximately 400 genotyped donors to the Caucasian-associated ancestry cluster.

In the PCR, 60 Vbeta and 13 Jbeta primers were used. The data were produced by immunoSEQ multiplex PCR, yet TCRdb's version contains in-frame clones alone and is incomplete. The table has some 79,000 clones, 63% seen once. Study results and caveats: Roughly uniform depth of sequencing across donors was assumed in presence/absence analyses.

Sequenced sample: PBMCs. This sequence was found in a woman aged 35 to 49 in good health and CMV-seropositive.

CDR3 DNA sequence: TGCGCCAGCAGCCTAAGGACAGGCTCCTACGAGCAGTACTTC. This sequence encodes CASSLRTGSYEQYF. This chain joins TRBV4-3 and TRBJ2-7; 7 bases map to TRBD1. This CDR3 is 14 amino acids long. The germline V gene encodes CDR1 LGHNA and CDR2 YSLEER. The ends lost 4 bases at V and 0 bases at J; junction bases unmatched: 3.